This T cell receptor beta chain is from a study of control samples from healthy donors and cancer patients (dated by TCRdb to 2019 to 2021). Comments on this clone: What antigen it recognizes has not been identified. Relative to the germline gene, one junction end is altered; a read error may explain this.

The CDR3 numbers 15 residues from cysteine through phenylalanine. Only the CDR3 region is kept as DNA, spanning 45 bases read in frame from base 1. CDR1 SSHAT and CDR2 FNYEAQ were looked up in the germline V gene (reference sequence). Libraries were constructed by the immunoSEQ multiplex PCR assay. TCRdb provides this immuneACCESS table in a form limited to in-frame rearrangements. Some clones are lacking; in checked studies, under half of them reflect an unresolved V gene, and why the rest are absent is not known. The sample has 100,000 to 150,000 clones on record, less than 90% of them singletons. The ten largest make up about 1.8% of the sample.

Recombination linked TRBV7-7 to TRBJ2-7, with 9 middle bases fitting TRBD1. What was sequenced was blood. This TCR came from a man aged 18 to 29 in good health. The base sequence is TGTGCTAGCAGCTCGGGACAGGGAACAACCTACGAGCAGTACTTC. Its translation reads: CASSSGQGTTYEQYF.